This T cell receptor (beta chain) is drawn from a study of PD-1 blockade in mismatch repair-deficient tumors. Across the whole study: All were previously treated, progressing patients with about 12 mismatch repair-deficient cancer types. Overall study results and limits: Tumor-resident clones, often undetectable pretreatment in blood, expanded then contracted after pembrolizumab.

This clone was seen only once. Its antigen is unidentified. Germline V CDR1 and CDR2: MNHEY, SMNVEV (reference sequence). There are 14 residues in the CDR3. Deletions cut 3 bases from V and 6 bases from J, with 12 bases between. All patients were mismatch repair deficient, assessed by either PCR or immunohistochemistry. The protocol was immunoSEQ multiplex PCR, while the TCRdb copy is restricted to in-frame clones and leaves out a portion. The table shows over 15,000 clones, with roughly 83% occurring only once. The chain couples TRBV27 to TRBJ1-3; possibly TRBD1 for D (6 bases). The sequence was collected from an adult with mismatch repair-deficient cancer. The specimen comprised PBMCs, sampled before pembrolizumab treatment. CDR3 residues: CASSFTGCENTIYF. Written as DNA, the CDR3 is TGTGCCAGCAGTTTTACAGGGTGCGAAAACACCATATATTTT.